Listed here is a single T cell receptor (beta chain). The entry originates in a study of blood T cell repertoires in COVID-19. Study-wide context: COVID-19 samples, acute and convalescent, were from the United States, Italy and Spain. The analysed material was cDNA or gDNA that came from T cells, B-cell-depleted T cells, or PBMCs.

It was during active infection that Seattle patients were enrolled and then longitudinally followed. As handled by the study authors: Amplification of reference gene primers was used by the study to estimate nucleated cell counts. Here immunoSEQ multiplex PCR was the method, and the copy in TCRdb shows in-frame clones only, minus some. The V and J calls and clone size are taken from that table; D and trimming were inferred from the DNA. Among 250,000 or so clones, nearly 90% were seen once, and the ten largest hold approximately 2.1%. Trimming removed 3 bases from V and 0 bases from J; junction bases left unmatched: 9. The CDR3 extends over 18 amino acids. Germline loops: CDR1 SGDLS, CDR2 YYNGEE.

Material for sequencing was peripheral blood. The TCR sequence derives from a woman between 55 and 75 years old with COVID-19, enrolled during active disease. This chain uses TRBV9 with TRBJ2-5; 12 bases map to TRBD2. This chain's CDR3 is CASSARTSGGTYQETQYF. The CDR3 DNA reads TGTGCCAGCAGCGCAAGAACTAGCGGGGGGACCTACCAAGAGACCCAGTACTTC.